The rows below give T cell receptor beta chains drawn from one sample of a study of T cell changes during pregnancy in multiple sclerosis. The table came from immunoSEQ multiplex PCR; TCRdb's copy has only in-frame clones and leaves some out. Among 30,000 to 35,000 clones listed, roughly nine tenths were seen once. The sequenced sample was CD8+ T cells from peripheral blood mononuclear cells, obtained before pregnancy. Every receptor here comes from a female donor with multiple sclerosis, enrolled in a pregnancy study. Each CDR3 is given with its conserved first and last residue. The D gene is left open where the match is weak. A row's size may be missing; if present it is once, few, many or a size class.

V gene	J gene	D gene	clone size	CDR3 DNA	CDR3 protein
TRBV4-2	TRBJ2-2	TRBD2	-	TGTGCCAGCAGCCAAGATACGGATGCGGGGGGACCCACCGGGGAGCTGTTTTTT	CASSQDTDAGGPTGELFF
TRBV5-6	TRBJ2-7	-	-	TGTGCCAGCAGCCGATCGTGGGGGGCCTACGAGCAGTACTTC	CASSRSWGAYEQYF
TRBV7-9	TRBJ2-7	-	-	TGTGCCAGCAGCTTCGGGTCTTCTCCCCTCGAGCAGTACTTC	CASSFGSSPLEQYF
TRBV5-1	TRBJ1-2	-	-	TGCGCCAGCAGCTTCAGGGGTAACTATGGCTACACCTTC	CASSFRGNYGYTF
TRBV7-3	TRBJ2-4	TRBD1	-	TGTGCCAGCAGCTTAAGTTTTTCCTCCGGACACGGACAGGGGGTGCGGTGGACCAAAAACATTCAGTACTTC	CASSLSFSSGHGQGVRWTKNIQYF
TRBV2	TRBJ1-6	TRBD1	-	TGTGCCAGCAGTGAAGAGGGGGCGGGTAGCTCCTATAATTCACCCCTCCACTTT	CASSEEGAGSSYNSPLHF
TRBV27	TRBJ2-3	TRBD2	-	TGTGCCAGCAGTCCGCGGACTAGCCGGGTCACAGATACGCAGTATTTT	CASSPRTSRVTDTQYF
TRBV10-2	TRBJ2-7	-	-	TGTGGAATGGGGGACTCATTATACGAGCAGTACTTC	CGMGDSLYEQYF
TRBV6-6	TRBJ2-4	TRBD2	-	TGTGCCAGCAGTTTGACTAGCGGGGGGTCCAAAAACATTCAGTACTTC	CASSLTSGGSKNIQYF
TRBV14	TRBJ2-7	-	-	TGTGCCAGCAGCCAGGGCCGGGACTGGTCCTACGAGCAGTACTTC	CASSQGRDWSYEQYF
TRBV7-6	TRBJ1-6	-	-	TGTGCCAGCAGCTTTGGGGGGATGGGCTCACCCCTCCACTTT	CASSFGGMGSPLHF
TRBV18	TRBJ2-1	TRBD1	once	TGTGCCAGCCTACCGTCAGGGGGCAATGAGCAGTTCTTC	CASLPSGGNEQFF
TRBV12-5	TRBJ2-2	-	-	TGTGCTAGTGGTCCCTGGACAGCGAACACCGGGGAGCTGTTTTTT	CASGPWTANTGELFF
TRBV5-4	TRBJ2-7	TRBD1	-	TGTGCCAGCAGCTTGGGGTGGACAGGGGTCGAGCAGTACTTC	CASSLGWTGVEQYF
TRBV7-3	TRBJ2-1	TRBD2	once	TGTGCCAGCAGCTTTCTAGCGGGGGGGCCAAATGAGCAGTTCTTC	CASSFLAGGPNEQFF
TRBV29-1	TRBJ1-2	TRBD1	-	TGCAGCGCCCGGGACAGCTATGGCTACACCTTC	CSARDSYGYTF
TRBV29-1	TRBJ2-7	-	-	TGCAGCGTTATAGCCCACGAGCAGTACTTC	CSVIAHEQYF
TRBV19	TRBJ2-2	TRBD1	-	TGTGCCAGTAGTATATATGGGACAGGGGGCCCTTACACCGGGGAGCTGTTTTTT	CASSIYGTGGPYTGELFF
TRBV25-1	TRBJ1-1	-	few	TGTGCCAGCAGTGCGGGGTGGAACACTGAAGCTTTCTTT	CASSAGWNTEAFF
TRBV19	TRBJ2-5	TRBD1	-	TGTGCCAGTAGTAGTTGGGACAGGGAAGGCGAGACCCAGTACTTC	CASSSWDREGETQYF
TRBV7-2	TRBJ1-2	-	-	TGTGCCAGCAGCTTAGCTGTGCAGGGAAGGAACTATGGCTACACCTTC	CASSLAVQGRNYGYTF
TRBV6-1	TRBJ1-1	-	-	TGTGCCAGCAGTCAATTAGAGGAGGTGGTAGCTTTCTTT	CASSQLEEVVAFF
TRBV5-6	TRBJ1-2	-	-	TGTGCCAGCAGCTACCAAGCCTATGGCTACACCTTC	CASSYQAYGYTF
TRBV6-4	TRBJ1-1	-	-	TGTGCCAGCAGAGATTTTTGGGCGACTGAAGCTTTCTTT	CASRDFWATEAFF
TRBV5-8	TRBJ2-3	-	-	TGTGCCAGCAGCTTGTCGACGACAGCTTACACAGATACGCAGTATTTT	CASSLSTTAYTDTQYF
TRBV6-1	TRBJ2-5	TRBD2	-	TGTGCCAGCAGTGAAGGGGGGGGGACCCAAGAGACCCAGTACTTC	CASSEGGGTQETQYF
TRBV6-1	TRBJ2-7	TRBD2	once	TGTGCCAGCAGTGGGGGCAGCGGGGGCCCCTACGAGCAGTACTTC	CASSGGSGGPYEQYF
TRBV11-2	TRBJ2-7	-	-	TGTGCCAGCAGCTCCCCCGCCACAAGGCGGAACGAGCAGTACTTC	CASSSPATRRNEQYF
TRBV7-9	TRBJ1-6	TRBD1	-	TGTGCCAGCAGCTGGGGACAGGGTCCCATCACCCTCCACTTT	CASSWGQGPITLHF
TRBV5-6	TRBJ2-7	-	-	TGTGCCAGCAGCTTGGTCGGGTTAATGGACTTC	CASSLVGLMDF
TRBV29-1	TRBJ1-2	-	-	TGCAGCGTTGTCGGGGCTAACTATGGCTACACCTTC	CSVVGANYGYTF
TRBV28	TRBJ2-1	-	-	TGTGCCAGCAGTTTGGGGGCACAGATCGGATGGGAGCAGTTCTTC	CASSLGAQIGWEQFF
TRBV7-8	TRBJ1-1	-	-	TGTGCCAGCACGGACTGGGGGAACACTGAAGCTTTCTTT	CASTDWGNTEAFF
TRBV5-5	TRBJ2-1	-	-	TGTGCCAGCAGCGCGACAATATTGCGGGGCACCTACAATGAGCAGTTCTTC	CASSATILRGTYNEQFF
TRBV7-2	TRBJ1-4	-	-	TGTGCCAGCAGCCTAAGGGGAGGGGTTCTGAAGGAACTGTTTTTT	CASSLRGGVLKELFF
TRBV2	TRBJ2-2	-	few	TGTGCCAGCAGTTTAGACACCCCGAACACCGGGGAGCTGTTTTTT	CASSLDTPNTGELFF
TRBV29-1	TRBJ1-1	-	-	TGCAGCGTTGAAGATCGAGGGTTTGAAGCTTTCTTT	CSVEDRGFEAFF
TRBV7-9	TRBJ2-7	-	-	TGTGCCAGCAGCTTAATCAGATACGAGCAGTACTTC	CASSLIRYEQYF
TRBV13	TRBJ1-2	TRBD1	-	TGTGCCAGCAGCTTCGGACCCGGGACAGGGGGAGCTAACTATGGCTACACCTTC	CASSFGPGTGGANYGYTF
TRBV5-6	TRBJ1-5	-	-	TGTGCCAGCAGCCCGGACGGGGAAGGAGAACCCCAGCATTTT	CASSPDGEGEPQHF
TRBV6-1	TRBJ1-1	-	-	TGTGCCAGCGCTGGGGGCCGGTACACTGAAGCTTTCTTT	CASAGGRYTEAFF
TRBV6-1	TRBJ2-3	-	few	TGTGCCAGCAATCCGACGGAGGCAGATACGCAGTATTTT	CASNPTEADTQYF
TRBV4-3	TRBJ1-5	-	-	TGCGCCAGCAGCCAAGATTGGGGAGGGCCCCAGCATTTT	CASSQDWGGPQHF
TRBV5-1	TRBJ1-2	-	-	TGCGCCAGCAGCGTGGACAGAAACCCCGGGGATGGCTACACCTTC	CASSVDRNPGDGYTF
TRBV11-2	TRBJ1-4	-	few	TGTGCCAGCAGCTTAGGAGGGAGGAAACTGTTTTTT	CASSLGGRKLFF
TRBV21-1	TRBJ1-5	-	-	-	CASSKVGQGNGNQPQHF
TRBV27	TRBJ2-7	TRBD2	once	TGTGCCAGCAGTCCTAGCGGGGGGACCGTAGGCTACGAGCAGTACTTC	CASSPSGGTVGYEQYF
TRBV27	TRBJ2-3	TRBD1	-	TGTGCCAGCAGAGGCGGTTGGGACAGGGCGGGGTTCACAGATACGCAGTATTTT	CASRGGWDRAGFTDTQYF
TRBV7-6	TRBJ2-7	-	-	TGTGCCAGCAGCCGCGGGGACAGCTCCTACGAGCAGTACTTC	CASSRGDSSYEQYF
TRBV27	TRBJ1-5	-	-	TGTGCCAGCAGTTTAGCCCCTCGGAGTCAGCCCCAGCATTTT	CASSLAPRSQPQHF
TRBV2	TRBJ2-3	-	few	TGTGCCAGCAGTGGGTTTATAGAAACGCAGTATTTT	CASSGFIETQYF
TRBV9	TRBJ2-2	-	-	TGTGCCAGCAGAGTAGGACAGAACACCGGGGAGCTGTTTTTT	CASRVGQNTGELFF
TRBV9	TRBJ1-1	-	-	TGTGCCAGCAGCTTCGGGGGGCAAATGGGGACTGAAGCTTTCTTT	CASSFGGQMGTEAFF
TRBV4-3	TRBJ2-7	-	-	TGCGCCAGCAGCCAAGGTTCCGGATTGTTGGACAGCTACGAGCAGTACTTC	CASSQGSGLLDSYEQYF
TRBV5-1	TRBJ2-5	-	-	TGCGCCAGCAGCTACAGACGTTACCAAGAGACCCAGTACTTC	CASSYRRYQETQYF
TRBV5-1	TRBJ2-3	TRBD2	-	TGCGCCAGCAGCTGGAGTCTGCGGGGGGAGACAGATACGCAGTATTTT	CASSWSLRGETDTQYF
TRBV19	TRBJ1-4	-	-	TGTGCCAGTAGAGACACTGGGGAAAAACTGTTTTTT	CASRDTGEKLFF
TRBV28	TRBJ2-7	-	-	TGTGCCAGCAGTTTCACAGCAATGTCTACCTACGAGCAGTACTTC	CASSFTAMSTYEQYF
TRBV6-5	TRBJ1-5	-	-	TGTGCCAGCAGTCCCGGGTTCCATCAGCCCCAGCATTTT	CASSPGFHQPQHF
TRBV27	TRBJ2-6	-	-	TGTGCCAGCAGTTCCTTGCACAGCCGCTCTGGGGCCAACGTCCTGACTTTC	CASSSLHSRSGANVLTF